Listed here are 23 T cell receptor beta chains from one sample, sequenced in a study of low-dose radiotherapy and immunotherapy resistance in tumors. TRAV- and TRBV-specific primers were used for first-strand cDNA, which covered alpha and beta chains. TCR amplification involved 20 PCR cycles with a constant-region primer and V-primer adapter. TCRdb ran MiXCR on the reads and lists one entry per CDR3 protein. The sample includes about 84,000 distinct CDR3 sequences, under 20% of them seen just once. Time point described: after trial treatment. Treatment in this sample: LDRT plus nivolumab, ipilimumab, low-dose cyclophosphamide and aspirin (RACIN trial). The sequencing used PBMCs, collected after low-dose radiotherapy plus immunotherapy. The receptors shown here come from a male donor with prostate cancer.

This clonotype was found many times. The chain couples TRBV19 to TRBJ1-2; D ambiguous. The CDR3 sequence is 14 residues long. Trimming cost V 0 bases and J 7 bases, with 12 bases left between them. Germline CDR1 reads LNHDA; CDR2 reads SQIVND (reference sequence). CDR3 amino acids: CASSIDPSSPGYTF. CDR3 DNA: TGTGCCAGTAGTATAGATCCCTCTTCCCCTGGCTACACCTTC.

With respect to this clonotype: A read error is likely here: a far larger clone is one base away. This chain links TRBV5-6 with TRBJ2-7; D is possibly TRBD1 or TRBD2 (5 bases each). V lost 4 bases and J lost 7, with 24 bases in between. This CDR3 has 16 residues. Germline V gene lookup returns CDR1 SGHDT and CDR2 YYEEEE. The CDR3 DNA follows: TGTGCCAGCAGCGGGACGGGGATGCCCCCCTACAATGAGCAGTACTTC. Encoded protein: CASSGTGMPPYNEQYF.

This clonotype is labeled medium-sized (0.01 to 0.1%). The chain links TRBV28 to TRBJ2-3, with D tentatively TRBD1 or TRBD2 (5 bases each). The CDR3 has 15 residues. Looked up from germline, CDR1 is MDHEN and CDR2 is SYDVKM. V was trimmed by 8 bases and J by 6 bases, leaving 21 bases between them. Here the CDR3 DNA reads TGTGCCAGCCTGCCGGGACCGCTAAACCTCGATACGCAGTATTTT. Encoded protein: CASLPGPLNLDTQYF.

Many counts were recorded for this clonotype. The CDR3 DNA reads as TGTGCCAGCAGTTTGAAGGGGTATTACGAGCAGTACTTC. This sequence encodes CASSLKGYYEQYF. The chain uses TRBV6-5 and TRBJ2-7; weak D call: TRBD1 (5 bases). The V and J ends lost 4 bases and 4 bases respectively, with 11 bases between them. Per germline, CDR1 MNHEY and CDR2 SVGAGI. This CDR3 region has 13 residues.

This clonotype appeared many times. This chain links TRBV20-1 with TRBJ2-1; 7 positions match TRBD1. Germline V gene lookup returns CDR1 DFQATT and CDR2 SNEGSKA (reference sequence). With V trimmed by 2 bases and J by 7 bases, 17 bases remained unmatched. This CDR3 contains 17 residues. The DNA of the CDR3 is TGCAGTGCTAGAACTCCCATGGAGCAGGGGGAAACGAATGAGCAGTTCTTC. The encoded protein is CSARTPMEQGETNEQFF.

V is TRBV30 and J is TRBJ2-7; TRBD1 matches 9 bases. Germline trimming cut 1 base from V and 7 bases from J; bases unmatched to any gene: 8. Per the germline V gene, CDR1 is GTSNPN and CDR2 is SVGIG (reference sequence). The CDR3 runs to 14 residues. The CDR3 DNA follows: TGTGCCTGGAGTGCGGGACAGGGATTTGGGGAGCAGTACTTC. It specifies CAWSAGQGFGEQYF. The full variable domain, in which reference TRBV30 and TRBJ2-7 provide the parts outside the CDR3, is SQTIHQWPATLVQPVGSPLSLECTVEGTSNPNLYWYRQAAGRGLQLLFYSVGIGQISSEVPQNLSASRPQDRQFILSSKKLLLSDSGFYLCAWSAGQGFGEQYFGPGTRLTVT.

The chain has TRBV28 and TRBJ2-7, with D hard to call. Germline-derived CDR1 and CDR2 are MDHEN and SYDVKM. This CDR3 spans 13 amino acids. V lost 1 base to trimming and J lost 2 bases, with 6 bases between them. CDR3 loop: CASSLSGTYEQYF. CDR3 DNA: TGTGCCAGCAGTTTATCAGGAACCTACGAGCAGTACTTC.

The V and J genes are TRBV28 and TRBJ2-5; TRBD2 agrees at 9 bases. Germline CDR1 and CDR2: MDHEN and SYDVKM. The V and J ends lost 8 bases and 5 bases, in that order; junction bases with no gene match: 9. This CDR3 contains 14 residues. The DNA of the CDR3 is TGTGCCAGCCGCCGGGATAGCGGGAGCGAGACCCAGTACTTC. Its protein product is CASRRDSGSETQYF.

There are many counts of this clonotype. This sequence joins TRBV20-1 and TRBJ2-4; 7 positions agree with TRBD1. CDR1 is DFQATT and CDR2 is SNEGSKA in the germline V gene (reference sequence). After removal of 5 bases from V and 9 bases from J, the junction contained 10 bases not matched to a gene. The CDR3 totals 13 residues. CDR3 in DNA: TGCAGTGCTGTTTTGACAGGGTACGCCATTCAGTACTTC. Protein sequence: CSAVLTGYAIQYF.

With regard to this clonotype: A far larger clone is one base from this, pointing to a likely read error. CDR3 residues: CASSLSSNEQYF. The CDR3 DNA reads as TGCGCCAGCAGCTTGTCCAGCAATGAGCAGTACTTC. The chain uses TRBV5-1 and TRBJ2-4; D unclear. The germline V and J ends were trimmed by 1 base and 13 bases, with 12 bases remaining between them. CDR3 length: 12 residues. Germline CDR1 is SGHRS and CDR2 is YFSETQ.

This clonotype occurred a few times. The genes are TRBV19 and TRBJ2-3, with D maybe TRBD1 (6 bases). CDR1 and CDR2 (germline): LNHDA, SQIVND (reference sequence). The CDR3 length is 14 residues. Trimming cost V 6 bases and J 3 bases, with 13 bases left between them. The DNA for the CDR3 is TGTGCCAGTAGGATGACAGGTGGGACAGATACGCAGTATTTT. As protein: CASRMTGGTDTQYF.

About this clonotype itself: It is unclear where the CDR3 begins or ends on the DNA, so no DNA is shown, and the CDR3 is as TCRdb lists it. This sequence joins TRBV28 and TRBJ2-2; the D segment call TRBD1 is taken from the table without a DNA check. Looked up from germline, CDR1 is MDHEN and CDR2 is SYDVKM. The CDR3 is 16 amino acids in total, end residues counted. CDR3 protein: CATTRGGRVGELFFFF.

This clonotype has ten or more counts. The V call is TRBV29-1, the J call TRBJ2-2; TRBD1 aligns across 9 bases. The CDR3 is made up of 14 amino acids. Germline CDR1 and CDR2: SQVTM and ANQGSEA. J was trimmed by 0 bases and V by 7 bases; bases with no gene match: 3. This CDR3 is CSADRGTNTGELFF. Here the CDR3 DNA reads TGCAGCGCCGACAGGGGGACGAACACCGGGGAGCTGTTTTTT.

Remarks on this clonotype: A far larger clone is off by one base, so a read error is likely. This chain links TRBV28 with TRBJ2-1, with 7 nucleotides matching TRBD2. The CDR3 loop spans 13 amino acids. J lost 10 bases, V lost 10 bases, and 13 bases had no gene match. Per germline, CDR1 MDHEN and CDR2 SYDVKM. In nucleotides, the CDR3 is TGTGCCACCAAGGAGGGAGGGCGCTACGAGCAGTTCTTC. Translated, it gives CATKEGGRYEQFF.

This clonotype appeared many times. The rearrangement links TRBV5-4 to TRBJ2-4; D is ambiguous. The germline CDR1 and CDR2 sequences are SGHNT and YYREEE (reference sequence). This CDR3 region has 14 residues. Trimming removed 0 bases from V and 1 base from J, with 5 bases in between. The CDR3 loop reads CASSLEGAKNIQYF. The CDR3 nucleotides are TGTGCCAGCAGCTTGGAAGGGGCCAAAAACATTCAGTACTTC. Full variable domain (missing parts from reference TRBV5-4 and TRBJ2-4): ETGVTQSPTHLIKTRGQQVTLRCSSQSGHNTVSWYQQALGQGPQFIFQYYREEENGRGNFPPRFSGLQFPNYSSELNVNALELDDSALYLCASSLEGAKNIQYFGAGTRLSVL.

This clonotype has ten or more counts. The chain employs TRBV11-2 and TRBJ2-5; a possible D gene is TRBD1 (6 bases). CDR1 is SGHAT and CDR2 is FQNNGV in the germline V gene. The V end lost 5 bases, the J end lost 2 bases, and 12 bases lay between the germline ends. The CDR3 totals 14 residues. The CDR3 loop reads CASSPTGQQETQYF. The CDR3 DNA follows: TGTGCCAGCAGCCCGACCGGACAGCAAGAGACCCAGTACTTC.

A note on this clonotype: The junction differs from germline at one of its ends, possibly a read error. The V call is TRBV19, the J call TRBJ2-5, with D maybe TRBD1 (6 bases). The CDR3 is 14 residues long. Germline V gives CDR1 LNHDA, CDR2 SQIVND (reference sequence). CDR3: CASSADRLSAGIDF. The CDR3 bases are TGTGCCAGTAGTGCCGACAGGCTCTCCGCAGGCATAGACTTC.

This clonotype was picked up many times. The chain recombines TRBV6-2 or TRBV6-3 with TRBJ2-1, with 8 nucleotides matching TRBD2. J was trimmed by 3 bases and V by 5 bases; bases with no gene match: 21. CDR1 MNHEY and CDR2 SVGEGT come from the germline V gene. The CDR3 consists of 20 residues. The CDR3 nucleotides are TGTGCCAGCAGTATACCCCGGGGTAGCGGGACGATGCTTTTCTACAATGAGCAGTTCTTC. Translation gives CASSIPRGSGTMLFYNEQFF.

This clonotype was recorded many times. J is TRBJ1-2 and V is TRBV19, with unresolved D. CDR1 is LNHDA, CDR2 SQIVND, per germline (reference sequence). CDR3 length: 14 residues. Trimming pared 5 bases from V and 6 bases from J, leaving 16 bases between. CDR3 in amino acids: CASSPHGVPDGYTF. CDR3 DNA sequence: TGTGCCAGTAGTCCCCACGGGGTGCCGGATGGCTACACCTTC.

With respect to this clonotype: This likely reflects a read error, since a far larger clone is one base away. V usage is TRBV6-6 and J usage is TRBJ2-7; maybe TRBD2 (6 bases). CDR3 size: 15 residues. Trimming left V 5 bases short and J 6 bases short, with 20 bases between. CDR1 is MNHNY, CDR2 SVGAGI, per germline (reference sequence). As DNA, the CDR3 is TGTGCCAGCAGTGATGCACGTGGAGGGACCTCCGAGCAGTACTTC. Amino acid sequence: CASSDARGGTSEQYF.

This clonotype was recorded at least ten times. The chain couples TRBV9 to TRBJ2-7, with 10 bases fitting TRBD2. The CDR3 has 15 residues. The V and J ends lost 0 bases and 2 bases, in that order; junction bases with no gene match: 2. Per germline, CDR1 SGDLS and CDR2 YYNGEE. CDR3 nucleotides: TGTGCCAGCAGCGTAGGGACTAGCGGTACCTACGAGCAGTACTTC. This encodes CASSVGTSGTYEQYF.

There are many counts of this clonotype. The chain carries TRBV12-3 or TRBV12-4 and TRBJ2-1, with D uncertain. This CDR3 contains 11 residues. V was clipped by 3 bases and J by 7 bases, with 4 bases between them. This CDR3 reads CASSFSNEQFF. CDR3 sequence (DNA): TGTGCCAGCAGTTTCTCGAATGAGCAGTTCTTC.

The chain has TRBV27 and TRBJ2-7, with D unclear. This CDR3 has 13 residues. Germline values: CDR1 MNHEY, CDR2 SMNVEV (reference sequence). V lost 2 bases and J lost 2, with 7 bases in between. This CDR3 reads CASSLASPYEQYF. CDR3 DNA sequence: TGTGCCAGCAGTTTAGCTAGTCCCTACGAGCAGTACTTC.